Sequencing of this T cell receptor beta chain was carried out in a study of blood T cell repertoires in COVID-19 (dated by TCRdb to the early 2020s). Study-level background: Collaborator samples came from the United States, Italy and Spain and covered acute and convalescent phases of COVID-19. HLA class I and class II types, where available, came from metadata supplied by the sample provider rather than from assay-based typing. The repertoires were released in a freely available public database intended as a resource for research on the immune response to SARS-CoV-2. Samples were obtained from the ongoing ImmuneRACE study (first 160 participants) and from 1,254 subjects provided by 6 global collaborators. Nearly every sample came with metadata listing a de-identified subject ID, COVID-19 status, age in years and sex. Deeply sampled blood TCRbeta repertoires from subjects exposed to, actively infected with, or recovered from COVID-19 were included in the dataset. The prospective study material was composed of cDNA or gDNA derived from T cells, B-cell-depleted T cells, or PBMCs.

Participants in the prospective study were aged roughly 18 to 89 years, lived in about two dozen United States geographic areas, and enrolled through a virtual design. Cohort assignment in the prospective study relied on participant-reported clinical history from a screening survey and a study questionnaire. Recovered participants in ImmuneRACE Cohort 3 were defined by two consecutive negative NP/OP PCR tests, clearance by a healthcare professional, or resolution of symptoms. Mobile phlebotomists in the prospective study collected whole blood, serum and a nasopharyngeal or oropharyngeal swab from every participant. Additional blood draws and questionnaires over an approximately two-month period could optionally be provided by prospective study participants. Blood samples from the prospective study were shipped frozen or at room temperature prior to DNA extraction. Looking up the germline V gene yields CDR1 SQVTM and CDR2 ANQGSEA. Reading from cysteine to phenylalanine, the CDR3 counts 14 amino acids. The entry retains the CDR3 DNA only, 42 bases that are in frame from base 1. V is cut by 0 bases and J by 4 bases, and the space between the germline ends is 10 bases.

Remarks on this clone: Its cognate antigen has yet to be identified. The record has no base qualities; no much larger clone is one base away.

TCRbeta CDR3 regions were amplified from genomic DNA by means of the immunoSEQ Assay, a bias-controlled multiplex PCR. The study's own analysis went as follows. The number of nucleated cells in each sample was estimated by amplification of reference gene primers within the assay. Sequence reads were collapsed and filtered to measure the absolute abundance of every unique TCRbeta CDR3 rearrangement. Productive Simpson clonality was computed per sample as the square root of Simpson's diversity index over productive rearrangements. Drawn from immuneACCESS, this table holds only the in-frame rearrangements with V and J called that TCRdb kept. Clones are partly lost; checked studies trace under half to an unresolved V gene and leave the rest unexplained. The DNA gave D and trimming, while V, J and clone size come from that table. Counted in this sample were approximately 200,000 clones; about nine tenths of them appeared once. Around 2% of the sample is taken by the ten largest.

The full study reports these points: How much clinical and demographic metadata was included differed by source and by participant, and the metadata was provided uncurated.

The V and J segments used are TRBV29-1 and TRBJ1-3; 5 matching bases give a weak D call of TRBD1. This receptor was identified in a woman aged 25 to 45 who had recovered from COVID-19. Sequencing was done on a sample of PBMCs or T cells enriched from blood (not recorded which). The CDR3 protein sequence reads: CSVEDGREGNTIYF. The nucleotide sequence reads as follows: TGCAGCGTTGAAGACGGCAGGGAAGGAAACACCATATATTTT.